This is a list of T cell receptor beta chains from one sample in a study of blood T cells in healthy people across ages. From the 5' RACE reads, TCRdb called clonotypes with MiXCR, one entry per CDR3 protein. This table has hundreds of thousands of distinct CDR3 sequences, about 42% appearing once. Sequenced material: blood. The source is a man in his 60s in good health. Each CDR3 is given with its conserved first and last residue. D genes are given only for firm matches. Some rows mark clone size as missing; the rest say once, few, many or name a class of expanded clone.

d_call clone_size j_call cdr3_length v_call cdr3_nt cdr3_aa
TRBD1 few TRBJ1-1 13 TRBV28 TGTGCCAGCACCTACAGGGGGGACACTGAAGCTTTCTTT CASTYRGDTEAFF
NA NA TRBJ2-4 15 TRBV7-2 TGTGCCAGCAGCTTAGCCGAGACGACAGGAGGCATTCAGTACTTC CASSLAETTGGIQYF
NA few TRBJ2-7 17 TRBV4-1 TGCGCCAGCAGCCACCCCGGAGCCGGGACTTTTCCCTACGAGCAGTACTTC CASSHPGAGTFPYEQYF
TRBD2 NA TRBJ2-5 16 TRBV12-3/TRBV12-4 TGTGCCAGCAGTGCAGGGACTAGCGGGAACCAAGAGACCCAGTACTTC CASSAGTSGNQETQYF
TRBD2 few TRBJ2-7 15 TRBV6-5 TGTGCCAGCAGTTACTCAGGACTAGGGACCTACGAGCAGTACTTC CASSYSGLGTYEQYF
TRBD1 NA TRBJ1-4 22 TRBV11-1 TGTGCCAGCAGCTTAGGAAAATTACCGGGACAGGGGGCGTTTACGGCTAATGAAAAACTGTTTTTT CASSLGKLPGQGAFTANEKLFF
TRBD2 NA TRBJ2-7 22 TRBV5-1 TGCGCCAGCAGCCCTGGGACTAGCGGGGGCCGTCGACCGCGAGGGACTTACAATGAGCAGTACTTC CASSPGTSGGRRPRGTYNEQYF
NA NA TRBJ1-3 16 TRBV7-4 TGTGCCAGCACCCCGGGGGGTTACCGCTCTGGAAACACCATATATTTT CASTPGGYRSGNTIYF
TRBD2 few TRBJ2-6 16 TRBV3-1 TGTGCCAGCAGCCAAGCCCGGGAGGCTGGGGCCAACGTCCTGACTTTC CASSQAREAGANVLTF
NA few TRBJ1-2 12 TRBV2 TGTGCCAGCAAGTTTGATAGCTATGGCTACACCTTC CASKFDSYGYTF
NA few TRBJ1-3 16 TRBV7-2 TGTGCCAGCAGCTTAGCGCCCGGGTTCTCTGGAAACACCATATATTTT CASSLAPGFSGNTIYF
NA NA TRBJ2-7 15 TRBV11-2 TGTGCCAGCAGTTACGGACGGGTCAGCCATTACGAGCAGTACTTC CASSYGRVSHYEQYF
NA NA TRBJ1-2 14 TRBV7-2 TGTGCCAGCAGCTCGGACACCACTAACTATGGCTACACCTTC CASSSDTTNYGYTF
NA NA TRBJ1-5 15 TRBV6-6 TGTGCCAGCGAGAGGACTACCACTAGCGGTCAGCCCCAGCATTTT CASERTTTSGQPQHF
NA NA TRBJ2-3 15 TRBV5-1 TGCGCCAGCAGCCCTGACAGGCCCCGCACAGATACGCAGTATTTT CASSPDRPRTDTQYF
NA NA TRBJ1-6 14 TRBV6-5 TGTGCCAGCAGTTCCCGAGGCAGTAATTCACCCCTCCACTTT CASSSRGSNSPLHF
NA NA TRBJ2-7 12 TRBV4-1 TGCGCCGCGGGGCACCCTGGCTACGAGCAGTACTTC CAAGHPGYEQYF
NA NA TRBJ1-2 18 TRBV4-1 TGCGCCAGCAGCCAAAATAACGCCCCCCTATCGCGGGTAAACGGCCACACCTTC CASSQNNAPLSRVNGHTF
TRBD2 few TRBJ2-3 17 TRBV7-9 TGTGCCAGCAAAAGGACTAGCGGGGAATCCATCACAGATACGCAGTATTTT CASKRTSGESITDTQYF
NA few TRBJ2-7 14 TRBV9 TGTGCCAGCAGCGTAGGGGGACCCTCCTACGAGCAGTACTTC CASSVGGPSYEQYF
TRBD1 NA TRBJ2-4 14 TRBV7-2 TGTGCCAACAGCTTGTGGACAGGGAAAAACATTCAGTACTTC CANSLWTGKNIQYF
TRBD2 NA TRBJ2-5 14 TRBV30 TGTGCCTGGAGTTTAACTAGCGGTGGACAGACCCAGTACTTC CAWSLTSGGQTQYF
TRBD1 NA TRBJ2-3 18 TRBV28 TGTGCCAGCAGTTTAAGTGGTAGGGGGACAGGGTTCACAGATACGCAGTATTTT CASSLSGRGTGFTDTQYF
NA NA TRBJ1-4 15 TRBV4-1 TGCGCCAGCAGCCAACCCCAAGCAACTAATGAAAAACTGTTTTTT CASSQPQATNEKLFF
TRBD1 NA TRBJ2-7 14 TRBV6-5 TGTGCCAGCAGAATGACAGGGCTTGATGGCGAGCAGTACTTC CASRMTGLDGEQYF
TRBD2 NA TRBJ2-7 16 TRBV10-3 TGTGCCATCAGTGGGTCGTCTAGCGGGGGCCTATTACAGCAGTACTTC CAISGSSSGGLLQQYF
NA NA TRBJ2-6 15 TRBV5-1 TGCGCCAGCAGCCCATATAGCTCTGGGGCCAACGTCCTGACTTTC CASSPYSSGANVLTF
NA many TRBJ1-1 13 TRBV29-1 TGCAGCATTTCACAGGGCCTGAACACTGAAGCTTTCTTT CSISQGLNTEAFF
TRBD1 NA TRBJ2-7 14 TRBV7-2 TGTGCCAGCAGCGGAAGCAGGGGGCCCTACGAGCAGTACTTC CASSGSRGPYEQYF
TRBD1 many TRBJ2-1 13 TRBV7-2 TGTGCCAGCAGCCCCGACAGGGTCAATGAGCAGTTCTTC CASSPDRVNEQFF
NA few TRBJ2-7 13 TRBV7-9 TGTGCCAGCAGCTTAGCGCACAGGGACGAGCAGTACTTC CASSLAHRDEQYF
TRBD1 NA TRBJ2-7 15 TRBV4-3 TGCGCCAGCAGCCAAGGCACAGGGGTTGGGTACGAGCAGTACTTC CASSQGTGVGYEQYF
TRBD2 many TRBJ2-1 15 TRBV5-1 TGCGCCAGCAGCAGCGGGACTAGCGGGGGAGGTGAGCAGTTCTTC CASSSGTSGGGEQFF
TRBD1 few TRBJ2-1 16 TRBV6-2/TRBV6-3 TGTGCCAGCAGGACCTCGGGACAGGGGCCAAACAATGAGCAGTTCTTC CASRTSGQGPNNEQFF
TRBD1 NA TRBJ2-5 16 TRBV4-3 TGCGCCAGCAGCCAAGCAGGACAGGGGGCCTACAATGAGCAGTACTTC CASSQAGQGAYNEQYF
NA NA TRBJ2-5 16 TRBV6-2/TRBV6-3 TGTGCCAGCAGCCAGTCGGGTGCGGGGTACCAAGAGACCCAGTACTTC CASSQSGAGYQETQYF
NA NA TRBJ2-1 17 TRBV2 TGTGCCAGCAGTACCCTTCGAGGAGGCAAATCCTACAATGAGCAGTTCTTC CASSTLRGGKSYNEQFF
NA few TRBJ2-7 14 TRBV20-1 TGCAGTGCTTGCAACACGAAGAGCTCCTACGAGCAGTACTTC CSACNTKSSYEQYF
NA few TRBJ2-5 13 TRBV15 TGTGCCACCAGCACGGGAGCGACGGAGACCCAGTACTTC CATSTGATETQYF
TRBD2 once TRBJ2-3 16 TRBV27 TGTGCCAGCAGTTCCGGGACTAGCGGGGAGTTGCGGCCGCAGTATTTT CASSSGTSGELRPQYF
TRBD1 NA TRBJ1-1 12 TRBV5-1 TGCGCCAGTGGGACAGGGAACACTGAAGCTTTCTTT CASGTGNTEAFF
NA many TRBJ2-5 13 TRBV28 TGTGCCAGCTCGGACAGTCCCCAAGAGACCCAGTACTTC CASSDSPQETQYF
TRBD2 NA TRBJ2-4 17 TRBV11-2 TGTGCCAGCAGCTTGGGGGGACTAGTGGGGGGCCAAAACATTCAGTACTTC CASSLGGLVGGQNIQYF
TRBD2 NA TRBJ2-1 14 TRBV6-2/TRBV6-3 TGTGCCAGCAGTCTAGCGGGGTATCGTAGTGAGCAGTTCTTC CASSLAGYRSEQFF
NA many TRBJ1-4 14 TRBV28 TGTGCCAGCTTCCCGGGACGGTTTAATGAAAAACTGTTTTTT CASFPGRFNEKLFF
NA NA TRBJ2-3 15 TRBV5-1 TGCGCCAGCAGCTTGCATGACAGCCTCACAGATACGCAGTATTTT CASSLHDSLTDTQYF
NA few TRBJ2-2 15 TRBV7-2 TGTGCCAGCAGCTTAAGGGAAGGGGGGATCGGGGAGCTGTTTTTT CASSLREGGIGELFF
TRBD1 once TRBJ1-4 17 TRBV6-2/TRBV6-3 TGTGCCAGCAGCGGACAGGGGAGCACAACAACTAATGAAAAACTGTTTTTT CASSGQGSTTTNEKLFF
NA NA TRBJ2-1 15 TRBV12-3/TRBV12-4 TGTGCCAGCAGTTTAAGTGGGGGCCCCTCCAATGAGCAGTTCTTC CASSLSGGPSNEQFF
TRBD1 NA TRBJ2-3 14 TRBV5-1 TGCGCCAGCCTATCGGGACAGGGGGCTGATACGCAGTATTTT CASLSGQGADTQYF
NA NA TRBJ1-1 16 TRBV4-1 TGCGCCAGCAGCCAAGATCAGGAATTGAGGAGCACTGAAGCTTTCTTT CASSQDQELRSTEAFF
TRBD1 once TRBJ2-1 15 TRBV20-1 TGCAGTACTACAAAGGGGACAGGTGTCAGTAATGAGCAGTTCTTC CSTTKGTGVSNEQFF